These 24 T cell receptor beta chains share one sample of origin, sequenced in a study of blood T cell repertoires in COVID-19. Measured with immunoSEQ multiplex PCR; TCRdb has only the in-frame clones, and not every one. Of roughly 70,000 clones listed, just under 90% are singletons. Sequencing used peripheral blood. Receptor source: a woman aged 80 or over with active COVID-19.

The chain joins TRBV19 to TRBJ1-5; 8 bases align to TRBD1. The V gene end was trimmed by 3 bases and the J gene end by 2 bases; junction bases not matched to a gene: 12. The germline V gene has CDR1 LNHDA and CDR2 SQIVND (reference sequence). CDR3 size: 18 residues. CDR3 loop: CASSIQGRGRRGNQPQHF. Written as DNA, the CDR3 is TGTGCCAGTAGTATTCAAGGCAGGGGGCGCCGCGGCAATCAGCCCCAGCATTTT. Looking up the rest from reference TRBV19 and TRBJ1-5 gives the full variable domain: DGGITQSPKYLFRKEGQNVTLSCEQNLNHDAMYWYRQDPGQGLRLIYYSQIVNDFQKGDIAEGYSVSREKKESFPLTVTSAQKNPTAFYLCASSIQGRGRRGNQPQHFGDGTRLSIL.

This chain connects TRBV24-1 to TRBJ2-1; D perhaps matches TRBD2 (6 bases). The CDR3 covers 16 residues. V lost 1 base and J lost 3, with 12 bases in between. Per germline, CDR1 KGHDR and CDR2 SFDVKD. The chain's CDR3 is CATSDFSGTYYNEQFF. The CDR3 DNA sequence: TGTGCCACCAGTGATTTTTCCGGGACTTACTACAATGAGCAGTTCTTC.

The chain recombines TRBV28 with TRBJ1-2; 8 nucleotides align to TRBD1. CDR1 is MDHEN, CDR2 SYDVKM, per germline. This CDR3 region has 12 residues. V lost 7 bases to trimming and J lost 8 bases; unmatched junction nucleotides: 6. CDR3: CASTGRGHGYTF. As DNA, the CDR3 is TGTGCCAGCACAGGCAGGGGGCACGGCTACACCTTC.

The J gene is TRBJ2-2, the V gene TRBV9; D ambiguous. The CDR3 runs to 14 residues. The V end lost 2 bases, the J end lost 7 bases, and 12 bases lay between the germline ends. Germline CDR1 is SGDLS and CDR2 is YYNGEE. CDR3 protein: CASSVEWAGGELFF. The CDR3, as DNA: TGTGCCAGCAGCGTTGAGTGGGCCGGCGGGGAGCTGTTTTTT.

CDR3 sequence reads: CASSYRVPEGDEQFF. CDR3 nucleotides: TGTGCCAGCAGTTACAGGGTGCCCGAGGGGGATGAGCAGTTCTTC. V usage is TRBV6-6 and J usage is TRBJ2-1; tentatively, D is TRBD1 (6 bases). The V gene's germline CDR1 is MNHNY and CDR2 SVGAGI (reference sequence). Deletions cut 2 bases from V and 8 bases from J, with 16 bases between. The CDR3 spans 15 residues.

The rearrangement uses TRBV5-1 and TRBJ2-2; a weak D match, TRBD1 (6 bases). The CDR3 is 16 amino acids. Germline V lookup: CDR1 SGHRS, CDR2 YFSETQ. Trimming cost V 4 bases and J 1 base, with 14 bases left between them. CDR3 protein: CASSEGHQMNTGELFF. In DNA, the CDR3 is TGCGCCAGCAGCGAGGGACACCAGATGAACACCGGGGAGCTGTTTTTT.

The rearrangement links TRBV19 to TRBJ2-3, with 8 bases that match TRBD2. Germline-derived CDR1 and CDR2 are LNHDA and SQIVND (reference sequence). The CDR3 runs 16 residues. V lost 5 bases to trimming and J lost 1 base; unmatched junction nucleotides: 8. CDR3 loop: CASSPLPTSGTDTQYF. The CDR3 bases are TGTGCCAGTAGTCCCCTCCCGACTAGCGGCACAGATACGCAGTATTTT.

V usage is TRBV10-3 and J usage is TRBJ2-7; 7 bases align to TRBD1. CDR1 and CDR2 (germline): ENHRY, SYGVKD. The junction had 10 bases not matched to a gene; V was cut back by 10 bases and J by 7 bases. The CDR3 runs to 12 residues. The CDR3: CATTPPGGEQYF. The DNA of the CDR3 is TGTGCCACCACGCCCCCAGGGGGTGAGCAGTACTTC.

The chain employs TRBV3-1 (or the pseudogene TRBV3-2) and TRBJ2-6, with TRBD1 as a possible D gene (6 bases). Trimming took 2 bases from V and 0 from J, leaving 14 bases between them. Germline CDR1 reads LGHDT; CDR2 reads YNNKEL (reference sequence). This CDR3 has 18 residues. The chain's CDR3 is CASSQPRTARSGANVLTF. The CDR3 nucleotides read TGTGCCAGCAGCCAACCCAGGACAGCCCGCTCTGGGGCCAACGTCCTGACTTTC.

CDR3 coding DNA: TGTGCCAGCAGCGCCCAGGGTGGCGAGACCCAGTACTTC. Protein: CASSAQGGETQYF. The rearrangement joins TRBV9 to TRBJ2-5, with D possibly TRBD1 on 5 matching bases. Germline V gives CDR1 SGDLS, CDR2 YYNGEE. CDR3 length equals 13 residues. Trimming stripped 3 bases from V and 5 bases from J, with 11 bases between.

This clone was observed a handful of times. The chain is built from TRBV6-5 and TRBJ2-1; D gene uncertain. Germline CDR1 and CDR2: MNHEY and SVGAGI. There are 14 residues in the CDR3. V lost 8 bases to trimming and J lost 4 bases, with 15 bases between them. CDR3 amino acids: CASSPGLSYNEQFF. The CDR3 DNA sequence: TGTGCCAGCTCCCCGGGTCTATCATACAATGAGCAGTTCTTC.

The chain is built from TRBV28 and TRBJ2-1; D unresolved. The ends were cut back, 3 bases at V and 0 bases at J, with 9 bases in the middle. The CDR3 loop spans 15 amino acids. Germline loops: CDR1 MDHEN, CDR2 SYDVKM. This CDR3 is CASSFAVSSYNEQFF. CDR3 nucleotides: TGTGCCAGCAGTTTCGCCGTGAGCTCCTACAATGAGCAGTTCTTC.

The chain recombines TRBV28 with TRBJ1-2; the match to TRBD1 covers 10 bases. V lost 11 bases, J lost 5 bases, and 11 bases stayed unmatched. This CDR3 region has 14 residues. Per germline, CDR1 MDHEN and CDR2 SYDVKM. CDR3 protein: CASTGTGVTYGYTF. CDR3 in DNA: TGTGCCTCCACCGGGACAGGGGTAACATATGGCTACACCTTC.

The chain couples TRBV28 to TRBJ2-7, with TRBD2 matching over 7 bases. This CDR3 region has 14 residues. V dropped 3 bases and J dropped 5; count of bases not matched to a gene: 7. Per germline, CDR1 MDHEN and CDR2 SYDVKM. CDR3 sequence: CASSFQRDMNEQYF. CDR3 nucleotide sequence: TGTGCCAGCAGTTTTCAGCGGGATATGAACGAGCAGTACTTC.

This clone has just a few counts. The chain couples TRBV7-9 to TRBJ1-1, with TRBD1 identical over 7 bases. The CDR3 covers 15 residues. After removal of 4 bases from V and 0 bases from J, the junction contained 5 bases not matched to a gene. CDR1 SEHNR and CDR2 FQNEAQ come from the germline V gene (reference sequence). CDR3 protein: CASSSNRGLNTEAFF. Written as DNA, the CDR3 is TGTGCCAGCAGCTCAAACAGGGGTTTGAACACTGAAGCTTTCTTT. Drawing the rest from reference TRBV7-9 and TRBJ1-1, the complete variable domain is DTGVSQNPRHKITKRGQNVTFRCDPISEHNRLYWYRQTLGQGPEFLTYFQNEAQLEKSRLLSDRFSAERPKGSFSTLEIQRTEQGDSAMYLCASSSNRGLNTEAFFGQGTRLTVV.

The rearrangement links TRBV5-1 to TRBJ2-6, with D tentatively TRBD1 (6 bases). Germline CDR1 SGHRS, CDR2 YFSETQ. The CDR3 contains 15 residues. V was shortened by 5 bases and J by 2 bases, with 11 bases between the two germline ends. CDR3 DNA: TGCGCCAGCAGTTTTACAGGGACTGGGGCCAACGTCCTGACTTTC. Its translation: CASSFTGTGANVLTF. Based on the CDR3 plus reference TRBV5-1 and TRBJ2-6, the full variable domain is KAGVTQTPRYLIKTRGQQVTLSCSPISGHRSVSWYQQTPGQGLQFLFEYFSETQRNKGNFPGRFSGRQFSNSRSEMNVSTLELGDSALYLCASSFTGTGANVLTFGAGSRLTVL.

This chain joins TRBV18 and TRBJ2-7; no reliable D call. The germline V gene encodes CDR1 KGHSH and CDR2 LQKENI. V was clipped by 5 bases and J by 3 bases, with 8 bases between them. This CDR3 is 12 amino acids long. The CDR3 nucleotides are TGTGCCAGCTCAGCGACTGTCTACGAGCAGTACTTC. This codes for CASSATVYEQYF.

The chain recombines TRBV5-1 with TRBJ2-5, with D possibly matching TRBD1 (6 bases). This CDR3 is 14 amino acids long. The V and J ends lost 5 bases and 3 bases respectively, with 14 bases between them. Germline assignment: CDR1 SGHRS and CDR2 YFSETQ. CDR3 loop: CASRFGQQKETQYF. DNA of the CDR3: TGCGCCAGCAGGTTCGGACAGCAGAAAGAGACCCAGTACTTC.

This chain joins TRBV19 and TRBJ1-5; possible D gene TRBD1, 6 bases. The CDR3 spans 14 residues. With 6 bases removed from V and 1 base from J, the gap between germline ends came to 10 bases. CDR1 LNHDA and CDR2 SQIVND come from the germline V gene (reference sequence). The CDR3 here is CASRKQGSNQPQHF. DNA for the CDR3: TGTGCCAGTAGGAAACAGGGCAGCAATCAGCCCCAGCATTTT. The full variable domain, with the rest looked up from reference TRBV19 and TRBJ1-5, is DGGITQSPKYLFRKEGQNVTLSCEQNLNHDAMYWYRQDPGQGLRLIYYSQIVNDFQKGDIAEGYSVSREKKESFPLTVTSAQKNPTAFYLCASRKQGSNQPQHFGDGTRLSIL.

The gene calls are TRBV5-1 and TRBJ2-1; TRBD1 is a possible D gene (5 bases). Trimming removed 4 bases from V and 4 bases from J, with 15 bases in between. CDR3 length: 15 residues. CDR1 is SGHRS and CDR2 is YFSETQ in the germline V gene. CDR3 DNA: TGCGCCAGCAGCCGAGATGAACAGGTGTACAATGAGCAGTTCTTC. Translating it yields CASSRDEQVYNEQFF.

This clone is a singleton in its sample. V usage is TRBV9 and J usage is TRBJ2-1, with TRBD1 as a possible D gene (5 bases). The CDR3 spans 13 residues. The germline V gene encodes CDR1 SGDLS and CDR2 YYNGEE. The V gene lost 0 bases and the J gene lost 10 bases, with 11 bases spanning the gap. Here the CDR3 reads CASSVGGELEQFF. DNA of the CDR3: TGTGCCAGCAGCGTAGGGGGCGAACTGGAGCAGTTCTTC.

This sequence joins TRBV6-2 or TRBV6-3 and TRBJ2-7; 10 bases are shared with TRBD2. Germline assignment: CDR1 MNHEY and CDR2 SVGEGT. V was pared by 5 bases and J by 3 bases, with 4 bases of the junction left unmatched. The length of the CDR3 is 14 residues. Here the CDR3 DNA reads TGTGCCAGCAGTCTAGCGGGAGTCGGCTACGAGCAGTACTTC. It translates to CASSLAGVGYEQYF.

The chain employs TRBV4-3 and TRBJ2-5, with D possibly being TRBD1 (6 bases). This CDR3 is built from 14 residues. V lost 2 bases to trimming and J lost 5 bases, with 12 bases between them. Germline V gene sequence: CDR1 LGHNA, CDR2 YSLEER. This CDR3 is CASSQTRGSETQYF. CDR3 sequence (DNA): TGCGCCAGCAGCCAAACCAGGGGTTCGGAGACCCAGTACTTC.

Concerning this clone: The same CDR3 also results from other DNA sequences found in this sample. The chain joins TRBV5-1 to TRBJ2-7, with 8 bases aligning to TRBD1. Losses at the gene ends were 5 bases for V and 1 base for J; bases not matched to a gene: 2. Germline values: CDR1 SGHRS, CDR2 YFSETQ. The CDR3 length is 13 residues. The CDR3 DNA reads as TGCGCCAGCAGTTGGACAGGGTCCTACGAGCAGTACTTC. Translated, it gives CASSWTGSYEQYF.